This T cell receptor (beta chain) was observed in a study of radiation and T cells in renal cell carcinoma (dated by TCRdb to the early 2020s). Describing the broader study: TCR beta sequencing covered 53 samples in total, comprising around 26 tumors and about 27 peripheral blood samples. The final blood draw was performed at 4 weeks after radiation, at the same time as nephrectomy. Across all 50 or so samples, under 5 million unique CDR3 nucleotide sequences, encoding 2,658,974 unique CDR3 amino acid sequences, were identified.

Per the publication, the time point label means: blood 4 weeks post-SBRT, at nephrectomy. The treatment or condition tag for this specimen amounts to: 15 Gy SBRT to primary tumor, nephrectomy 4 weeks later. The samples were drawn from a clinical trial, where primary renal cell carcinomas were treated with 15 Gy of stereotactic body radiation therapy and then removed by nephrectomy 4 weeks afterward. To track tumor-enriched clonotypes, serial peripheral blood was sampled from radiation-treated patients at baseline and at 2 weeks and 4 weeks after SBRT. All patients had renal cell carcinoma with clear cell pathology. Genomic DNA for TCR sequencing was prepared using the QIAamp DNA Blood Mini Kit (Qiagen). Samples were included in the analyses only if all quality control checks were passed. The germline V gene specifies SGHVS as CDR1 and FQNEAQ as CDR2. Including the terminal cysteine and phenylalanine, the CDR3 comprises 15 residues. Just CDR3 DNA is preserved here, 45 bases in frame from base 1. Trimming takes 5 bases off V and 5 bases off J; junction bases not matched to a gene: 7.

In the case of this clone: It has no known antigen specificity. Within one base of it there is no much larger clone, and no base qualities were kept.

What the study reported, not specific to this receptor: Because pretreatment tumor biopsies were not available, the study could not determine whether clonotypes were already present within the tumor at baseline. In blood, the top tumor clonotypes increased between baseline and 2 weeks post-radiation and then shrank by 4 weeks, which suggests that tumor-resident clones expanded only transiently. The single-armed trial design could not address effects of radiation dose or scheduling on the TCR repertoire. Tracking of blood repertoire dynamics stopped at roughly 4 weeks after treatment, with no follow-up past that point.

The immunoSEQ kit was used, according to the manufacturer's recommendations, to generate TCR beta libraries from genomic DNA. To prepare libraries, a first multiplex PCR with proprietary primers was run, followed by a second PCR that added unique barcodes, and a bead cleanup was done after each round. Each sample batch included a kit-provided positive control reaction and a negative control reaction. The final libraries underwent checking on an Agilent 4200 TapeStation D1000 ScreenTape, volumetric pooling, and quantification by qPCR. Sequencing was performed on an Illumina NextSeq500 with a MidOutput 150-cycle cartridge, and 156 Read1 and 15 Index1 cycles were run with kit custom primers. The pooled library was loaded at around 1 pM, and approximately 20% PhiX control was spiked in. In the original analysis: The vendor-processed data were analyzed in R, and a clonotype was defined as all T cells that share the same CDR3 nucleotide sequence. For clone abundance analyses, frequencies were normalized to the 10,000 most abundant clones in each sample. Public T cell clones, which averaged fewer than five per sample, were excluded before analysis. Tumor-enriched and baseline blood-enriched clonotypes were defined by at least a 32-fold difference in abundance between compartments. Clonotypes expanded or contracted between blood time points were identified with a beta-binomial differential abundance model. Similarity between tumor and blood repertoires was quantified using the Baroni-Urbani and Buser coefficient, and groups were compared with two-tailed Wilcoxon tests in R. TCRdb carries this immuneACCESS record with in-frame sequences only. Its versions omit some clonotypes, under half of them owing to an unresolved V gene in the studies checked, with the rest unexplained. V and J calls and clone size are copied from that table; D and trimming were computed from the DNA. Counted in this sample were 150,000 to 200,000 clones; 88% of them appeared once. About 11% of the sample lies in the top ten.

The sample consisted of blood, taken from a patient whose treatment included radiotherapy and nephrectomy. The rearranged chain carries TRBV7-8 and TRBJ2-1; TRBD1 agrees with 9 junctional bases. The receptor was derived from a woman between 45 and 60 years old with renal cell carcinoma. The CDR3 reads CASSPGTGSNNEQFF. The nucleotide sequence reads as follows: TGTGCCAGCAGCCCAGGGACAGGGTCGAACAATGAGCAGTTCTTC. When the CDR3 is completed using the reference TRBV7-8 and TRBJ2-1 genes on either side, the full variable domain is GAGVSQSPRYKVAKRGQDVALRCDPISGHVSLFWYQQALGQGPEFLTYFQNEAQLDKSGLPSDRFFAERPEGSVSTLKIQRTQQEDSAVYLCASSPGTGSNNEQFFGPGTRLTVL.